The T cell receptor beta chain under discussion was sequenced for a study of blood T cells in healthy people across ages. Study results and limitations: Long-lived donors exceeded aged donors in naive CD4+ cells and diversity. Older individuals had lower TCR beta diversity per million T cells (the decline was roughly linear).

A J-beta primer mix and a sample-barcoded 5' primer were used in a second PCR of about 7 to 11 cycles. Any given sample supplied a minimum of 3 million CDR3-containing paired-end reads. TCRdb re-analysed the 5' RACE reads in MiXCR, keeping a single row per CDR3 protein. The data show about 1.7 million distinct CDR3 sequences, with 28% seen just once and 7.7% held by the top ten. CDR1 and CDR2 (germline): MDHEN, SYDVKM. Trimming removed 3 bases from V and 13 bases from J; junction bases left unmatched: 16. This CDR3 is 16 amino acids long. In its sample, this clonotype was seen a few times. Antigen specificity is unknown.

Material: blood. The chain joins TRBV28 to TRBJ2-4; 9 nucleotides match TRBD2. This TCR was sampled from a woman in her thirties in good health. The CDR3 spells CASSFPGIAGDNEQYF. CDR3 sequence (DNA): TGTGCCAGCAGTTTCCCCGGGATAGCGGGAGACAATGAGCAGTACTTC.